This T cell receptor (beta chain) was recovered during a study of blood T cells in healthy people across ages. From germline, CDR1 is MGHRA and CDR2 YSYEKL. The CDR3 contains 16 residues. Remarks on this clonotype: A junction end diverges from the germline sequence, so it may reflect a read error.

A second PCR of 7 to 11 cycles used a sample-barcoded 5' primer and a J-beta primer mix. Each CDR3 protein gets one entry after TCRdb re-called the 5' RACE reads with MiXCR. This table holds fewer than 1 million distinct CDR3 sequences, more than 40% found once. This TCR came from a man in his sixties in good health. V and J are TRBV4-1 and TRBJ2-1; the match to TRBD2 covers 7 bases. The sequencing sample was made of blood. DNA for the CDR3: TGCGCCAGCAGCCAGCCCCCGGGACTATCGTCCAATGAGCGGTTCTTC. Amino acids: CASSQPPGLSSNERFF.